Listed below are T cell receptor beta chains from one sample, sequenced in a study of T cells after yellow fever vaccination. Each CDR3 protein is one row after TCRdb ran MiXCR on the 5' RACE reads. The data show under 400,000 distinct CDR3 sequences, with about 9.9% seen just once and less than 20% held by the top ten. The sample here was PBMCs, taken on the day of the first yellow fever vaccination. The receptors stem from a man younger than 30 who received the YFV17D yellow fever vaccine. Each CDR3 is given with its conserved first and last residue. D genes are given only for firm matches. A clone size is listed for some rows: how often the clone was seen (once, few, many), or a class if it is expanded.

j_call d_call cdr3_length v_call clone_size cdr3_aa cdr3_nt
TRBJ2-1 . 12 TRBV7-2 . CASGGPTGEQFF TGTGCCAGTGGGGGACCCACGGGTGAGCAGTTCTTC
TRBJ1-1 . 16 TRBV14 few CASSQGGSRMGTEAFF TGTGCCAGCAGCCAGGGGGGCAGCCGAATGGGTACTGAAGCTTTCTTT
TRBJ2-3 . 17 TRBV5-1 many CASSLAGSLRVADTQYF TGCGCCAGCAGCTTGGCCGGCTCCCTTAGAGTTGCAGATACGCAGTATTTT
TRBJ1-6 TRBD1 15 TRBV5-1 few CASSFSQGAYSPLHF TGCGCCAGCAGCTTCTCCCAGGGGGCTTATTCACCCCTCCACTTT
TRBJ1-6 TRBD1 14 TRBV10-3 . CAINKDRERSPLHF TGTGCCATCAATAAGGACAGGGAACGTTCACCCCTCCACTTT
TRBJ2-3 TRBD2 16 TRBV4-3 many CASSHGRGVSTDTQYF TGCGCCAGCAGCCACGGCCGGGGGGTGAGCACAGATACGCAGTATTTT
TRBJ2-2 TRBD1 14 TRBV7-6 few CASSGTANTGELFF TGTGCCAGCTCCGGGACAGCGAACACCGGGGAGCTGTTTTTT
TRBJ2-7 TRBD2 18 TRBV4-3 few CASSHSRLLAGGDYEQYF TGCGCCAGCAGCCATTCCCGTCTTCTAGCGGGGGGGGATTACGAGCAGTACTTC
TRBJ2-3 . 15 TRBV5-1 few CASSLSGESTDTQYF TGCGCCAGCAGCTTGTCCGGGGAGAGCACAGATACGCAGTATTTT
TRBJ1-1 . 13 TRBV6-5 few CASRLPQEAEAFF TGTGCCAGCAGATTACCCCAGGAGGCTGAAGCTTTCTTT
TRBJ1-3 TRBD1 16 TRBV7-2 . CASSWDRDRGKDTIYF TGTGCCAGCAGCTGGGACCGGGACAGGGGGAAAGACACCATATATTTT
TRBJ2-7 . 16 TRBV4-3 . CASSQVGSYVGDEQYF TGCGCCAGCAGCCAAGTCGGGTCCTACGTCGGGGACGAGCAGTACTTC
TRBJ1-3 . 15 TRBV10-3 . CAIRLGGRSGNTIYF TGTGCCATCAGACTCGGGGGGCGGTCTGGAAACACCATATATTTT
TRBJ2-7 . 16 TRBV6-5 many CASSPRQTGLDYEQYF TGTGCCAGCAGCCCCCGCCAAACAGGGTTAGACTACGAGCAGTACTTC
TRBJ2-3 TRBD2 16 TRBV7-8 . CASSSGGLAGAYTQYF TGTGCCAGCTCCTCCGGTGGGCTAGCGGGGGCATATACGCAGTATTTT
TRBJ2-1 . 11 TRBV12-3/TRBV12-4 few CASGRADEQFF TGTGCCAGCGGCAGAGCGGATGAGCAGTTCTTC